The 29 T cell receptor beta chains below were found in one sample sequenced in a study of OX40 agonist ivuxolimab in advanced cancers. The assay was immunoSEQ multiplex PCR, and TCRdb's table has in-frame clones only and misses some. The data hold about 45,000 clones, with around 85% observed a single time. The starting material was CD4+ or CD8+ T cells sorted from blood, obtained in a trial of the OX40 agonist ivuxolimab. The receptor set was obtained from an adult with an advanced solid tumor such as melanoma, head and neck, liver or kidney cancer.

The chain is built from TRBV11-2 and TRBJ2-7; TRBD2 matches 12 bases. The CDR3 runs to 15 residues. In germline, CDR1 is SGHAT, CDR2 FQNNGV. The trim removed 0 bases at V and 4 bases at J, leaving 1 base unmatched. CDR3 protein: CASSLELAGGYEQYF. The CDR3 DNA sequence: TGTGCCAGCAGCTTAGAGCTAGCGGGGGGGTACGAGCAGTACTTC.

This clone was picked up one time. V gene TRBV9 combines with J gene TRBJ1-3, with D unresolved. The CDR3 has 13 amino acids. CDR1 and CDR2 from the germline V gene are SGDLS and YYNGEE. Trimming took 4 bases from V and 4 from J, leaving 9 bases between them. The CDR3 region is CASSLDAGNTIYF. CDR3 nucleotide sequence: TGTGCCAGCAGCCTCGACGCCGGAAACACCATATATTTT.

This clone was picked up one time. This chain uses TRBV4-1 with TRBJ1-1; D not resolved. The V gene's germline CDR1 is MGHRA and CDR2 YSYEKL. Trimming shortened V by 3 bases and J by 6 bases, and 17 bases separated the two germline ends. The length of the CDR3 is 15 residues. For the CDR3, the DNA is TGCGCCAGCAGCCACCCTCTAGAGGCCCAACCTGAAGCTTTCTTT. This sequence encodes CASSHPLEAQPEAFF.

This clone was picked up one time. J is TRBJ2-1 and V is TRBV30, with 11 bases matching TRBD2. CDR3 length: 15 amino acids. The germline CDR1 and CDR2 sequences are GTSNPN and SVGIG (reference sequence). The V segment lost 0 bases and the J segment 7 bases; nucleotides outside the gene matches: 5. CDR3 DNA: TGTGCCTGGAGTGTACGGACTAGCGGGTGGAATGAGCAGTTCTTC. The encoded protein is CAWSVRTSGWNEQFF. Filled out from reference TRBV30 and TRBJ2-1, the complete variable domain reads SQTIHQWPATLVQPVGSPLSLECTVEGTSNPNLYWYRQAAGRGLQLLFYSVGIGQISSEVPQNLSASRPQDRQFILSSKKLLLSDSGFYLCAWSVRTSGWNEQFFGPGTRLTVL.

The gene calls are TRBV6-1 and TRBJ2-7; D not certain. CDR3 length: 14 residues. Germline-derived CDR1 and CDR2 are MNHNS and SASEGT. V lost 5 bases, J lost 1 base, and 12 bases lay in between. The DNA of the CDR3 is TGTGCCAGCAGTTCTCGGGCGCCGTCCTACGAGCAGTACTTC. Encoded protein: CASSSRAPSYEQYF.

This sequence joins TRBV4-2 and TRBJ2-1; 8 bases are a match to TRBD1. Trimming removed 1 base from V and 0 bases from J; junction bases left unmatched: 5. The CDR3 has 17 residues. Per the germline V gene, CDR1 is LGHNA and CDR2 is YNFKEQ. The CDR3 is CASSQGGTGGSYNEQFF. CDR3 coding DNA: TGTGCCAGCAGCCAAGGGGGCACAGGGGGCTCCTACAATGAGCAGTTCTTC.

V usage is TRBV30 and J usage is TRBJ1-1, with D unclear. The CDR3 spans 11 residues. The germline CDR1 and CDR2 sequences are GTSNPN and SVGIG (reference sequence). Trimming removed 1 base from V and 11 bases from J, with 11 bases in between. The CDR3, as DNA: TGTGCCTGGAGTGGTTGGAGGAGGGCTTTCTTT. Amino acid sequence: CAWSGWRRAFF.

The chain joins TRBV7-8 to TRBJ2-1, with 8 bases aligning to TRBD1. V lost 1 base, J lost 5 bases, and 1 base stayed unmatched. Germline values: CDR1 SGHVS, CDR2 FQNEAQ. This CDR3 spans 14 amino acids. The CDR3 is CASSLETGDNEQFF. CDR3 sequence (DNA): TGTGCCAGCAGCTTAGAGACAGGGGACAATGAGCAGTTCTTC.

Only a few counts were recorded for this clone. V usage is TRBV5-8 and J usage is TRBJ1-1, with 7 positions matching TRBD1. The junction had 7 bases not matched to a gene; V was cut back by 2 bases and J by 0 bases. The germline gives CDR1 SGHTS, CDR2 YDEGEE. The CDR3 has 16 amino acids. The CDR3 protein is CASSFYRGSMNTEAFF. The DNA of the CDR3 is TGTGCCAGCAGCTTTTACAGGGGAAGCATGAACACTGAAGCTTTCTTT. The variable domain in full, completed from reference TRBV5-8 and TRBJ1-1, reads EAGVTQSPTHLIKTRGQQATLRCSPISGHTSVYWYQQALGLGLQFLLWYDEGEERNRGNFPPRFSGRQFPNYSSELNVNALELEDSALYLCASSFYRGSMNTEAFFGQGTRLTVV.

The chain is built from TRBV18 and TRBJ2-1, with D tentatively TRBD1 (5 bases). The CDR3 sequence is 17 residues long. The V end was cut by 0 bases, the J end by 1 base, with 13 bases between. Germline V CDR1 and CDR2: KGHSH, LQKENI. The DNA of the CDR3 is TGTGCCAGCTCACCACCCCGGGCAGGGCCATCCTACAATGAGCAGTTCTTC. It codes for CASSPPRAGPSYNEQFF.

This chain links TRBV10-1 with TRBJ2-1, with 7 bases identical to TRBD2. The CDR3 has 17 residues. The trim removed 4 bases at V and 0 bases at J, leaving 9 bases unmatched. CDR1 is WNHNN and CDR2 is SYGVQD in the germline V gene (reference sequence). As DNA, the CDR3 is TGCGCCAGCAGTGCCGCTGGGTGGGGGGGCTCCTACAATGAGCAGTTCTTC. Translating it yields CASSAAGWGGSYNEQFF.

The chain has TRBV30 and TRBJ2-5; TRBD1 matches 8 bases. The better agreement between TRBJ2-7 and the DNA end casts doubt on the J call. The CDR3 has 14 amino acids. CDR1 and CDR2 (germline): GTSNPN, SVGIG (reference sequence). This CDR3 reads CAWSGSGQAYEQYF. For the CDR3, the DNA is TGTGCCTGGAGTGGATCGGGACAGGCCTACGAGCAGTACTTC.

The rearrangement uses TRBV6-5 and TRBJ1-5; no reliable D call. Germline assignment: CDR1 MNHEY and CDR2 SVGAGI. The V end lost 4 bases, the J end lost 5 bases, and 6 bases lay between the germline ends. This CDR3 has 12 residues. The CDR3 DNA reads as TGTGCCAGCAGTTCCCGCGATCAGCCCCAGCATTTT. This sequence encodes CASSSRDQPQHF.

The sample holds one count of this clone. The chain couples TRBV10-3 to TRBJ1-1, with 9 bases lining up with TRBD1. This CDR3 comprises 17 residues. The trim removed 3 bases at V and 0 bases at J, leaving 8 bases unmatched. Germline assignment: CDR1 ENHRY and CDR2 SYGVKD. This CDR3 reads CAISDPGTGNMNTEAFF. As DNA, the CDR3 is TGTGCCATCAGTGACCCCGGGACAGGGAACATGAACACTGAAGCTTTCTTT.

V usage is TRBV11-2 and J usage is TRBJ2-3; TRBD1 agrees at 9 bases. CDR3 length: 17 residues. The germline CDR1 and CDR2 sequences are SGHAT and FQNNGV. After removal of 4 bases from V and 0 bases from J, the junction contained 8 bases not matched to a gene. CDR3: CASSSRVGTGSTDTQYF. Here the CDR3 DNA reads TGTGCCAGCAGCTCTAGGGTGGGGACAGGGAGCACAGATACGCAGTATTTT.

The CDR3 sequence: CASRNSGADTQYF. The CDR3 coding sequence is TGTGCCAGTAGGAATAGCGGGGCAGATACGCAGTATTTT. The chain combines TRBV19 with TRBJ2-3, with TRBD2 identical over 8 bases. V was clipped by 6 bases and J by 4 bases; unmatched bases: 3. CDR3 length: 13 residues. Germline assignment: CDR1 LNHDA and CDR2 SQIVND (reference sequence).

This clone came up once. The chain is built from TRBV7-2 and TRBJ1-4; D might be TRBD1 (5 bases). CDR3 length: 14 amino acids. In germline, CDR1 is SGHTA, CDR2 FQGNSA. Between the trimmed V and J ends, which lost 5 bases and 2 bases, there was a span of 9 bases. CDR3 coding DNA: TGTGCCAGCAGCCAGGGAGGCACTAATGAAAAACTGTTTTTT. This encodes CASSQGGTNEKLFF.

V usage is TRBV4-3 and J usage is TRBJ2-1, with 13 nucleotides matching TRBD2. The junction had 2 bases not matched to a gene; V was cut back by 4 bases and J by 5 bases. CDR3 length: 15 amino acids. Per germline, CDR1 LGHNA and CDR2 YSLEER. The CDR3 sequence is CASSRLAGGHNEQFF. CDR3 sequence (DNA): TGCGCCAGCAGCCGACTAGCGGGGGGCCACAATGAGCAGTTCTTC.

This sequence joins TRBV25-1 and TRBJ2-7; perhaps TRBD1 as D (5 bases). The CDR3 is 15 amino acids. Germline V gives CDR1 MGHDK, CDR2 SYGVNS. Deletions cut 4 bases from V and 7 bases from J, with 20 bases between. In DNA form, the CDR3 reads TGTGCCAGCAGTGCCAATGATGGGGCCCCAGGGGAGCAGTACTTC. This encodes CASSANDGAPGEQYF.

The chain has TRBV5-1 and TRBJ2-7; maybe TRBD1 (5 bases). Germline CDR1 and CDR2: SGHRS and YFSETQ. V was pared by 0 bases and J by 2 bases, with 12 bases between. The CDR3 spans 15 residues. The CDR3 protein is CASSLDRTTTYEQYF. The CDR3 DNA is TGCGCCAGCAGCTTGGACCGGACAACGACCTACGAGCAGTACTTC.

This chain uses TRBV28 with TRBJ2-4; either TRBD1 or TRBD2 may supply D (6 bases each). Per the germline V gene, CDR1 is MDHEN and CDR2 is SYDVKM. The CDR3 spans 14 residues. V gave up 3 bases and J gave up 3 bases, with 9 bases separating them. CDR3 loop: CASSFGGLKNIQYF. CDR3 DNA sequence: TGTGCCAGCAGTTTTGGGGGGCTCAAAAACATTCAGTACTTC.

This clone was detected a few times. The gene calls are TRBV15 and TRBJ1-6, with D tentatively TRBD1 (5 bases). Germline V lookup: CDR1 LNHNV, CDR2 YYDKDF (reference sequence). This CDR3 has 14 residues. Between the trimmed V and J ends, which lost 8 bases and 8 bases, there was a span of 16 bases. CDR3 region: CATRAGLGDSPLHF. As DNA, the CDR3 is TGTGCCACCCGCGCGGGGTTAGGGGATTCACCCCTCCACTTT.

The V and J genes are TRBV6-5 and TRBJ2-1, with D possibly called TRBD1 or TRBD2 (6 bases each). Looked up from germline, CDR1 is MNHEY and CDR2 is SVGAGI. Trimming removed 6 bases from V and 14 bases from J, with 14 bases in between. CDR3 size: 11 residues. CDR3 bases: TGTGCCAGCAGGGAAGGGGGGCGTAAGTTCTTC. It codes for CASREGGRKFF.

The genes are TRBV9 and TRBJ1-6; TRBD1 is a possible D gene (5 bases). The germline V and J ends were trimmed by 2 bases and 9 bases, with 12 bases remaining between them. The CDR3 contains 14 residues. The V gene's germline CDR1 is SGDLS and CDR2 YYNGEE. The CDR3 nucleotides read TGTGCCAGCAGCGTCGAGGGGACGGGTTCACCCCTCCACTTT. This encodes CASSVEGTGSPLHF.

A single count supports this clone. The rearrangement uses TRBV5-6 and TRBJ2-3; D uncertain. The CDR3 is made up of 15 amino acids. V was cut by 4 bases and J by 4 bases, with 16 bases left in between. Germline V gene lookup returns CDR1 SGHDT and CDR2 YYEEEE. The CDR3 reads CASSPFVGFADTQYF. CDR3 nucleotides: TGTGCCAGCAGCCCGTTTGTGGGCTTTGCAGATACGCAGTATTTT.

The chain is built from TRBV29-1 and TRBJ2-7; D is undetermined. In germline, CDR1 is SQVTM, CDR2 ANQGSEA. There are 13 residues in the CDR3. The V gene lost 4 bases and the J gene lost 1 base, with 11 bases spanning the gap. CDR3: CSVGVDTSYEQYF. The CDR3 region has the DNA TGCAGCGTTGGGGTTGACACTTCCTACGAGCAGTACTTC.

The rearrangement joins TRBV10-2 to TRBJ2-7, with 7 positions matching TRBD2. The V segment lost 1 base and the J segment 7 bases; nucleotides outside the gene matches: 7. The germline V gene has CDR1 WSHSY and CDR2 SAAADI. The CDR3 loop spans 14 amino acids. In nucleotides, the CDR3 is TGCGCCAGCAGTGAGTTTTCCGACGGGGGGGAGCAGTACTTC. Translating it yields CASSEFSDGGEQYF.

Of note for this clone: An end of the junction does not agree with germline; a read error may underlie this. The genes are TRBV4-1 and TRBJ1-6; D gene ambiguous. The germline gives CDR1 MGHRA, CDR2 YSYEKL. The length of the CDR3 is 16 residues. The CDR3 protein is CASNQSPGERDSPLHF. CDR3 nucleotide sequence: TGCGCCAGCAACCAAAGCCCTGGGGAGCGGGATTCACCCCTCCACTTT.

The chain employs TRBV11-2 and TRBJ1-1; possibly TRBD1 for D (5 bases). Germline CDR1 SGHAT, CDR2 FQNNGV. The ends were cut back, 6 bases at V and 1 base at J, with 15 bases in the middle. The CDR3 sequence is 15 residues long. DNA for the CDR3: TGTGCCAGCAGGGCACCTGGGGGGGGGAACACTGAAGCTTTCTTT. Residues: CASRAPGGGNTEAFF.